The 4 T cell receptor beta chains below all came from one sample that was sequenced in a study of post-analysis software for immune sequencing data. Unique molecular identifiers featured in each of the TCR beta cDNA libraries. One entry per CDR3 protein, called by TCRdb with MiXCR from the PCR reads. The sample lists 450,000 to 700,000 distinct CDR3 sequences, 44% seen once, with more than 1.5% in the top ten. Overall study findings and caveats: TRBV segments more frequent in patients than in controls numbered roughly five and included TRBV5-6, TRBV5-1 and TRBV20-1.

These receptors' antigens are unknown. The material sequenced was blood. These receptors were taken from a girl aged 10 to 17 with multiple sclerosis.

This clonotype was seen at least ten times. The chain carries TRBV12-3 or TRBV12-4 and TRBJ2-5; no clear D. The CDR3 runs to 15 residues. V was clipped by 5 bases and J by 4 bases, with 17 bases between them. Here the CDR3 reads CASSRPGFGGETQYF. In DNA, the CDR3 is TGTGCCAGCAGTCGCCCTGGTTTCGGTGGAGAGACCCAGTACTTC.

The V call is TRBV6-1, the J call TRBJ2-6, with TRBD1 matching over 11 bases. Germline trimming cut 4 bases from V and 0 bases from J; bases unmatched to any gene: 5. This CDR3 has 18 residues. Germline V gives CDR1 MNHNS, CDR2 SASEGT. CDR3 region: CASSVRTGGYSGANVLTF. For the CDR3, the DNA is TGTGCCAGCAGTGTTCGGACAGGGGGCTACTCTGGGGCCAACGTCCTGACTTTC.

The rearrangement links TRBV4-1 to TRBJ2-3; D call uncertain. Germline assignment: CDR1 MGHRA and CDR2 YSYEKL. Trimming took 4 bases from V and 0 from J, leaving 14 bases between them. CDR3 length equals 16 residues. CDR3 coding DNA: TGCGCCAGCAGCCCCGTACTTCCCTCTAGCACAGATACGCAGTATTTT. Its protein product is CASSPVLPSSTDTQYF.

This clonotype has just a few counts. This chain links TRBV6-5 with TRBJ1-4; D call uncertain. CDR1 and CDR2 from the germline V gene are MNHEY and SVGAGI. V was clipped by 10 bases and J by 8 bases, with 11 bases between them. This CDR3 spans 11 amino acids. The CDR3 sequence: CATGYTEKLFF. The CDR3 coding sequence is TGTGCCACCGGGTATACGGAAAAACTGTTTTTT.